The TCR beta chain under discussion was sequenced for a study of cytomegalovirus exposure and HLA in healthy donors. A multiplex PCR was run with 60 Vbeta primers and 13 Jbeta primers. Profiled with immunoSEQ multiplex PCR; TCRdb holds only in-frame clones, not every one. In the table there are 90,000 or so clones, roughly 80% of which are singletons. The CDR3 spans 16 residues. Germline CDR1 and CDR2: PRHDT and FYEKMQ (reference sequence). Trimming removed 2 bases at V and 0 bases at J, with 14 bases between. Regarding the study as a whole: Apparent HLA restriction characterized most CMV-associated TCR beta chains in a later analysis. Reportedly, diagnosis of cytomegalovirus status by the classifier showed high specificity and sensitivity. Apart from CMV serostatus, no immune exposure information was available.

As for this clone: What it binds is not known.

V usage is TRBV13 and J usage is TRBJ2-7; D might be TRBD2 (6 bases). Input material: PBMCs. This clonotype originated in a man aged 30-40 years in good health and CMV-seropositive. The CDR3 region is CASSLSIAASSYEQYF. The CDR3 region has the DNA TGTGCCAGCAGCTTATCCATAGCGGCCAGCTCCTACGAGCAGTACTTC.